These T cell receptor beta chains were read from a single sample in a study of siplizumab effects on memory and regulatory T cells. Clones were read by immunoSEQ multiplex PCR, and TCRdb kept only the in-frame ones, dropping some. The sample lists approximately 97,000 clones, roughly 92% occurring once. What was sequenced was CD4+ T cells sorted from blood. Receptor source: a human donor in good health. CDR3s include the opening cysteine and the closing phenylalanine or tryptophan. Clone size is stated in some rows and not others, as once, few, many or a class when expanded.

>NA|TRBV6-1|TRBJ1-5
CASIEKGQPQHF
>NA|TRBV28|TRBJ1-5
CASSFRNQPQHF
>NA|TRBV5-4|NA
CASSLNLQTPDYEQYF
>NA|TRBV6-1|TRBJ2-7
CASTPAVLYYEQYF
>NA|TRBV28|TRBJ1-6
CASSLTQGAYSPLHF
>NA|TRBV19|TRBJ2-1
CATAGTGIVNEQFF
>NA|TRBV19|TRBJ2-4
CASSIGTGTPSNIQYF
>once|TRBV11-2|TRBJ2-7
CASSFSGGAFGYEQYF
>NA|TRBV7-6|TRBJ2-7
CASSLEPDTYEQYF
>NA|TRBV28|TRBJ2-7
CASSLASSYEQYF
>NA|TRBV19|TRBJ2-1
CASMGSSSRYNEQFF
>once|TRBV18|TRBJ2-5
CASSPPDSIQETQYF
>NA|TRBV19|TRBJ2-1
CASKSSGNNEQFF
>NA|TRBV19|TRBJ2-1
CASNRWDSAGNEQFF
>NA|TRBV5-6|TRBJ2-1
CASSRQSSGNEQFF
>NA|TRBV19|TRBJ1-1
CASIVTRGNTEAFF
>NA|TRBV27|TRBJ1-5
CASREQGALGQPQHF
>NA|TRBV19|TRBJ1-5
CASSMNAVNQPQHF
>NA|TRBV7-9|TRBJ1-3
CASSLYGGPSSGNTIYF
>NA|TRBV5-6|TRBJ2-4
CASSWWGASENIQYF
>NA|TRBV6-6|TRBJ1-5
CASSPKGNQPQHF
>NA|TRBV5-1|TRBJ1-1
CASSFEGAVNTEAFF
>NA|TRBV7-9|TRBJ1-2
CASSHPRRTGVYGYTF
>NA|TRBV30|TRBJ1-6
CAWSVHDYNSPLHF
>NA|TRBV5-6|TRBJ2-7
CASRTNRGVPYEQYF
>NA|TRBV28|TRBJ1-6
CASREFFEPLHF
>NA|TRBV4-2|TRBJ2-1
CASSPGRYRRGGSNEQFF
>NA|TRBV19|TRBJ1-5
CASSTHGNQPQHF
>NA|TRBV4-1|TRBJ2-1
CASSQRPSENNEQFF
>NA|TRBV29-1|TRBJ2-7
CSAGHGDYEQYF
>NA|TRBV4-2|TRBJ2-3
CASSQDGAARSTDTQYF
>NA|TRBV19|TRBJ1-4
CASSIGQRNEKLFF
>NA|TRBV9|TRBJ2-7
CASSPLPRGRYYEQYF
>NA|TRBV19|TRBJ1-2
CASTQIEADGYTF
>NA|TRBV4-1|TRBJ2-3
CASSQVWTSGSRALWYF
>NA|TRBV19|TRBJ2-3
CASTDRALGDTQYF
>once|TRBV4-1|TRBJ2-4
CASSQAGSKNIQYF
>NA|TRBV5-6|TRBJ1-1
CASSSGYRGTEAFF
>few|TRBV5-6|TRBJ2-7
CASSGGTGYHEQYF
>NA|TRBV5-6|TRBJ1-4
CASSFRFSGFLF
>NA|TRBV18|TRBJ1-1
CASSPPGQQNTEAFF
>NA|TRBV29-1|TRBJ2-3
CSVERAPGLDTQYF
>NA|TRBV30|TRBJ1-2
CAWSHDRGSNYGYTF
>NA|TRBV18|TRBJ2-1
CASSPGGLAGGEQFF
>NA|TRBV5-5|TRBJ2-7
CASSLSGTTYEQYF
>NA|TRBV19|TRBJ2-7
CASSILARQGYEQYF
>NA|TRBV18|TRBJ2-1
CASSPRGSGFYNEQFF
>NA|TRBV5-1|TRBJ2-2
CASSPRTAELLNTGELFF
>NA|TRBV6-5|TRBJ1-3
CASKGQGVSGNTIYF